This TCR beta chain was identified in a study of T cell repertoires in ileal Crohn's disease. Overall study: Median disease duration was approximately eight years; less than 45% smoked at surgery. Postoperative therapy was given to about half: about 11 thiopurines, about 20 anti-TNF agents.

Findings and limits, study-wide: Sorted CD8 T cells held more high-frequency clones than CD4. Endoscopic recurrence occurred in every patient whose clonality exceeded 26.8%.

The time point is: proximal margin of the surgical specimen (macroscopically non-inflamed). A few counts support this clone. Its antigen is not known. The germline V and J ends were trimmed by 6 bases and 3 bases, with 13 bases remaining between them. Germline lookup yields CDR1 KGHSH and CDR2 LQKENI. CDR3 length equals 14 residues. Profiled with immunoSEQ multiplex PCR; TCRdb holds only in-frame clones, not every one. The sample lists 7,500 or so clones; around four fifths were seen once. The sequence was collected from an adult with Crohn's disease. Source material: ileal tissue. This sequence joins TRBV18 and TRBJ2-3, with TRBD1 as a possible D gene (6 bases). CDR3 in amino acids: CASSAQGRTDTQYF. The CDR3, as DNA: TGTGCCAGCTCGGCGCAGGGGAGAACAGATACGCAGTATTTT.